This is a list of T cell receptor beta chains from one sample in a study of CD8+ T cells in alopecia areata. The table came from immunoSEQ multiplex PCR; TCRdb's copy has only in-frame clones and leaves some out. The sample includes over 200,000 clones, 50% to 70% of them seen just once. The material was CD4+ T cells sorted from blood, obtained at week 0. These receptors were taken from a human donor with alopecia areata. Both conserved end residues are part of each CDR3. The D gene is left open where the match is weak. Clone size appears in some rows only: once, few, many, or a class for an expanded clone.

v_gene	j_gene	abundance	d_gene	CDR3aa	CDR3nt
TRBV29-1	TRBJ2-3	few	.	CSVEGVWRADTQYF	TGCAGCGTTGAAGGGGTTTGGCGTGCAGATACGCAGTATTTT
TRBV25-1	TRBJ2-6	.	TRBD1	CASSGQGVTGANVLTF	TGTGCCAGCAGTGGACAGGGGGTGACTGGGGCCAACGTCCTGACTTTC
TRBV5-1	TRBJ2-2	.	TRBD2	CASSGSGTSFGELFF	TGCGCCAGCAGCGGATCCGGGACTAGCTTCGGGGAGCTGTTTTTT
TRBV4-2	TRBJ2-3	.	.	CASSQDWNGPDTQYF	TGTGCCAGCAGCCAAGATTGGAACGGGCCAGATACGCAGTATTTT
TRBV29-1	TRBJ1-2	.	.	CSGTGIDGYTF	TGCAGCGGTACAGGGATTGATGGCTACACCTTC
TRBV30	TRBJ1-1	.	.	CAWSVRGRYTEAFF	TGTGCCTGGAGTGTCCGGGGGCGTTACACTGAAGCTTTCTTT
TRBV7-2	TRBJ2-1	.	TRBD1	CASSLVKTGTPYNEQFF	TGTGCCAGCAGCTTAGTTAAGACAGGGACCCCCTACAATGAGCAGTTCTTC
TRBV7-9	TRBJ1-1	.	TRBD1	CASSPHPGQQTEAFF	TGTGCCAGCAGCCCCCATCCGGGACAGCAAACTGAAGCTTTCTTT
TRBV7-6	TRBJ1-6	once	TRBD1	CASSLVLRDSSNSPLHF	TGTGCCAGCAGCTTAGTCTTGCGGGACAGCTCTAATTCACCCCTCCACTTT
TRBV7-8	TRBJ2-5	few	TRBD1	CASSFRTGGVGETQYF	TGTGCCAGCAGCTTCCGGACAGGGGGCGTGGGGGAGACCCAGTACTTC
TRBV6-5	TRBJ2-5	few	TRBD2	CASSSSSGQETQYF	TGTGCCAGCAGTTCGTCTAGCGGCCAAGAGACCCAGTACTTC
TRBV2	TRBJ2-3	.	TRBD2	CASTGGFITDTQYF	TGTGCCAGCACCGGGGGGTTTATCACAGATACGCAGTATTTT
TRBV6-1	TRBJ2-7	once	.	CASQATQGYYEQYF	TGTGCCAGTCAGGCTACCCAAGGTTACTACGAGCAGTACTTC